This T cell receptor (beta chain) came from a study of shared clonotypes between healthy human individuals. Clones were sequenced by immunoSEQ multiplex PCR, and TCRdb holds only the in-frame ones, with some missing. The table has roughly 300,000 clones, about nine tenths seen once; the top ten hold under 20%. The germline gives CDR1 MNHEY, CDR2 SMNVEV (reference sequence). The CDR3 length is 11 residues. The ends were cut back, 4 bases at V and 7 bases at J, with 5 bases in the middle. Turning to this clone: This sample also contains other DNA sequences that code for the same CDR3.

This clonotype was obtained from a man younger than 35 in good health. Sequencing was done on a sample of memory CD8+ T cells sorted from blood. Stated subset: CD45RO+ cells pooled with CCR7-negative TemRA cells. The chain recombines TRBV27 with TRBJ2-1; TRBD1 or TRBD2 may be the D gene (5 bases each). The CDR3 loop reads CASSWGNEQFF. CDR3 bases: TGTGCCAGCAGTTGGGGGAATGAGCAGTTCTTC.